This T cell receptor beta chain was recovered during a study of breast tumors, draining lymph nodes, adjacent tissues. This clonotype has a count of ten or more. Its antigen remains unidentified. The lymph nodes were axillary draining lymph nodes from breast cancer patients. TCRdb reprocessed the multiplex PCR reads with MiXCR, giving one entry per CDR3 protein. The sample comprises under 150,000 distinct CDR3 sequences, just under 20% of which are singletons, and 3% to 4% rests with the top ten. Study-level results: That most tumor T cells come from lymph nodes remained unproven. The data were judged consistent with most tumor T cells coming from lymph node and expanding in tumor.

The source is a female donor with breast cancer. Some clones in this sample may be carry-over from other donors' samples. The sample taken for sequencing was axillary lymph node tissue.

The CDR3 reads CSARAPVENTQYF. CDR3 nucleotides: TGCAGTGCGCGGGCCCCGGTCGAGAACACGCAGTATTTT. The V call is TRBV20-1, the J call TRBJ2-3; weak D call: TRBD2 (5 bases). CDR1 DFQATT and CDR2 SNEGSKA come from the germline V gene (reference sequence). The CDR3 runs to 13 residues. V was cut by 6 bases and J by 9 bases, with 19 bases left in between.